The clone carrying this T cell receptor beta chain was detected ten times or more. Its specificity is unknown. This sample was included in a study of glioma-infiltrating T cells. Whole-study findings and limits: Tissue-blood divergence was below expectation in non-neoplastic patients, above in gliomas. Only very few CDR3 sequences appeared in both tissue and blood.

TCR alpha and beta CDR3 regions were amplified from RNA using iRepertoire nested multiplex PCR. Tissue mRNA or PBMC total RNA, roughly 85-450 ng, went into one-step reverse transcription and amplification. A single record per CDR3 protein comes from TCRdb applying MiXCR to the multiplex PCR reads. The data contain under 200,000 distinct CDR3 sequences, 32% of them singletons. Germline assignment: CDR1 DFQATT and CDR2 SNEGSKA (reference sequence). The ends lost 0 bases at V and 0 bases at J; junction bases unmatched: 8. This CDR3 spans 19 amino acids. Material: glioma tissue, nonneoplastic brain tissue, or PBMCs (not recorded which). The source of this sequence is a human donor with low-grade glioma or glioblastoma, undergoing nonglioma brain surgery, or in good health (not recorded which). The V and J genes are TRBV20-1 and TRBJ2-1; 13 bases match TRBD2. The CDR3 reads CSARDTGLAGLSSYNEQFF. The CDR3 DNA reads TGCAGTGCTAGAGATACGGGACTAGCGGGATTGAGCTCCTACAATGAGCAGTTCTTC.